A selection of T cell receptor beta chains follows, all from one sample in a study of read filtering for tumor transcriptome and immune sequencing. TCRdb processed the reads anew with MiXCR; each CDR3 protein has one entry. The sample includes about 63,000 distinct CDR3 sequences, approximately 15% of them seen just once. The sample was a population of CD138-negative cells sorted from bone marrow. The receptors originated from a donor aged 40 or over with multiple myeloma. Each CDR3 is given with its conserved first and last residue.

v_call,j_call,cdr3_aa
TRBV7-2,TRBJ1-5,CASSLVPEGAQPQHF
TRBV4-1,TRBJ1-5,CASSPGGGGWSNQPQHF
TRBV21-1,TRBJ2-1,CASSQTPVGGQLRNEQFF
TRBV12-3/TRBV12-4,TRBJ2-7,CASSLADFGGRVNEQYF
TRBV27,TRBJ2-2,CASSSRLESVGELFF
TRBV20-1,TRBJ2-5,CSGSGGETQYF
TRBV28,TRBJ2-1,CASSTTSGRYNEQFF
TRBV29-1,TRBJ2-7,CSVGLAASSYEQYF
TRBV18,TRBJ1-1,CASSPPRGEAFF
TRBV11-3,TRBJ2-3,CASSSTDRDTDTQYF
TRBV7-9,TRBJ2-2,CASSPPWGVNTGELFF
TRBV5-1,TRBJ2-7,CASSWTSRDYEQYF
TRBV29-1,TRBJ1-4,CSVGGRGANEKLFF
TRBV4-2,TRBJ2-2,CASSQEGGGRDTGELFF
TRBV20-1,TRBJ2-1,CSAGEQIRGEQFF
TRBV6-1,TRBJ2-2,CAIQDRKNTGELFF
TRBV7-9,TRBJ1-1,CASSLVGRVSEAFF
TRBV29-1,TRBJ2-7,CSVARRELPYEQYF
TRBV28,TRBJ2-7,CASSMIYEQYF
TRBV29-1,TRBJ1-5,CSVGGGNGNQPQHF
TRBV29-1,TRBJ2-7,CSVEVGQGRTYEQYF
TRBV5-1,TRBJ2-2,CASSRDTGELFF
TRBV24-1,TRBJ2-3,CATSDLASGDTRHTDTQYF
TRBV18,TRBJ2-1,CASSPNGLEDNEQFF
TRBV7-3,TRBJ1-1,CASSLGTGVAFF
TRBV29-1,TRBJ2-1,CSIETSGIYNEQFF
TRBV2,TRBJ2-7,CASGTETYEQYF
TRBV6-1,TRBJ1-1,CASRGVGRNTEAFF
TRBV20-1,TRBJ2-3,CSAATSYRDTQYF
TRBV20-1,TRBJ2-1,CSARERFSTYNEQFF
TRBV28,TRBJ2-1,CASEGGRAYNEQFF
TRBV14,TRBJ2-7,CASSPRLVHEQYF
TRBV10-3,TRBJ2-6,CATPGGQSSGANVLTF
TRBV7-8,TRBJ2-4,CASSLGGQGEREYF
TRBV12-3/TRBV12-4,TRBJ2-1,CASSFPLSWIDNEQFF
TRBV12-5,TRBJ1-5,CASGLVRFGGRNQPQHF
TRBV6-1,TRBJ2-7,CASSTGTGDREQYF
TRBV11-3,TRBJ2-5,CASSLEGFEARKETQYF
TRBV18,TRBJ2-1,CASSPPQVYNEQFF
TRBV29-1,TRBJ2-3,CSVGTSGRPDTQYF
TRBV28,TRBJ2-5,CASSPTGGGETQYF
TRBV5-1,TRBJ2-2,CASSGELRTGELFF
TRBV9,TRBJ2-2,CASSPQGAVGELFF
TRBV20-1,TRBJ1-1,CSARDFQGRWNTEAFF
TRBV20-1,TRBJ2-7,CSATRTGVYEQYF
TRBV28,TRBJ2-7,CASSSPDGGEYEQYF
TRBV5-6,TRBJ1-2,CASSFLTENNYGYTF
TRBV3-1,TRBJ1-1,CASSPKKGGGNTEAFF
TRBV6-4,TRBJ2-2,CASSDGTGNTGELFF
TRBV2,TRBJ1-1,CASSEAQHEFF
TRBV30,TRBJ2-1,CAWRTESDEQFF
TRBV7-8,TRBJ2-1,CASSLERDEQFF
TRBV10-3,TRBJ2-3,CAISTQGGREGPPDTQYF
TRBV24-1,TRBJ2-1,CATSDHTEQFF
TRBV7-9,TRBJ2-1,CASIHRAGVDNEQLF
TRBV5-4,TRBJ2-7,CAGGLAGGSYEQYF